These T cell receptor beta chains were read from a single sample in a study of blood T cell repertoires in COVID-19. Sequenced by immunoSEQ multiplex PCR; TCRdb stores in-frame clones only, minus some. There are 330,000 or so clones in the sample; roughly 90% occur only once, and around 10% lies in the top ten. Sequencing input: peripheral blood. These receptors all come from a man younger than 45 with COVID-19, enrolled during active disease. CDR3s include the opening cysteine and the closing phenylalanine or tryptophan. D genes are given only for firm matches. The listing skips clone size in some rows; elsewhere it reads once, few, many or a size class.

j_gene: TRBJ2-1; v_gene: TRBV11-3; abundance: NA; d_gene: TRBD2; CDR3aa: CASSLRLAGPQFF; CDR3nt: TGTGCCAGCAGCTTAAGGCTAGCGGGACCGCAGTTCTTC
j_gene: TRBJ2-5; v_gene: TRBV9; abundance: NA; d_gene: NA; CDR3aa: CASSVGTGPLQETQYF; CDR3nt: TGTGCCAGCAGCGTAGGAACAGGCCCCTTACAAGAGACCCAGTACTTC
j_gene: TRBJ2-1; v_gene: TRBV10-3; abundance: NA; d_gene: TRBD2; CDR3aa: CAISEARLAGKYNEQFF; CDR3nt: TGTGCCATCAGTGAGGCCAGACTAGCGGGAAAATACAATGAGCAGTTCTTC
j_gene: TRBJ2-3; v_gene: TRBV4-3; abundance: NA; d_gene: TRBD2; CDR3aa: CASSQGGGPKPTDTQYF; CDR3nt: TGCGCCAGCAGCCAAGGGGGAGGGCCCAAACCCACAGATACGCAGTATTTT
j_gene: TRBJ2-7; v_gene: TRBV28; abundance: NA; d_gene: TRBD1; CDR3aa: CASRRYRGPYEQYF; CDR3nt: TGTGCCAGCAGGAGATACAGGGGACCCTACGAGCAGTACTTC
j_gene: TRBJ2-3; v_gene: TRBV11-2; abundance: NA; d_gene: TRBD1; CDR3aa: CASSPPQGAGTDTQYF; CDR3nt: TGTGCCAGCAGCCCTCCGCAGGGGGCTGGCACAGATACGCAGTATTTT
j_gene: TRBJ2-7; v_gene: TRBV28; abundance: few; d_gene: TRBD2; CDR3aa: CASSPSGIPHEQYF; CDR3nt: TGTGCCAGCAGTCCAAGCGGGATCCCCCACGAGCAGTACTTC
j_gene: TRBJ2-5; v_gene: TRBV30; abundance: NA; d_gene: TRBD2; CDR3aa: CAWGGSGSETQYF; CDR3nt: TGTGCCTGGGGTGGGAGCGGGAGTGAGACCCAGTACTTC
j_gene: TRBJ1-4; v_gene: TRBV7-9; abundance: NA; d_gene: NA; CDR3aa: CASSESRGTNEKLFF; CDR3nt: TGTGCCAGCAGCGAATCTAGGGGGACTAATGAAAAACTGTTTTTT
j_gene: TRBJ1-1; v_gene: TRBV7-9; abundance: NA; d_gene: TRBD1; CDR3aa: CASSLGVGQGTTGGTEAFF; CDR3nt: TGTGCCAGCAGCCTAGGGGTGGGACAGGGGACGACGGGGGGTACTGAAGCTTTCTTT
j_gene: TRBJ2-2; v_gene: TRBV5-4; abundance: NA; d_gene: TRBD2; CDR3aa: CASSPRGGLQTGELFF; CDR3nt: TGTGCCAGCAGCCCCCGGGGAGGGCTCCAGACCGGGGAGCTGTTTTTT
j_gene: TRBJ2-3; v_gene: TRBV28; abundance: NA; d_gene: TRBD2; CDR3aa: CASSLGTSGSRVTDTQYF; CDR3nt: TGTGCCAGCAGTTTAGGGACTAGCGGAAGTCGAGTCACAGATACGCAGTATTTT
j_gene: TRBJ1-2; v_gene: TRBV5-4; abundance: NA; d_gene: NA; CDR3aa: CASSLALTAYGYTF; CDR3nt: TGTGCCAGCAGCTTGGCCCTAACAGCATATGGCTACACCTTC
j_gene: TRBJ2-1; v_gene: TRBV23-1; abundance: NA; d_gene: NA; CDR3aa: CASRQTGGATIDEQFF; CDR3nt: TGCGCCAGCAGACAGACGGGTGGGGCGACAATCGATGAGCAGTTCTTC
j_gene: TRBJ2-7; v_gene: TRBV15; abundance: NA; d_gene: TRBD2; CDR3aa: CATSRRGRAYEQYF; CDR3nt: TGTGCCACCAGCAGGCGGGGGAGGGCCTACGAGCAGTACTTC
j_gene: TRBJ2-2; v_gene: TRBV6-2/TRBV6-3; abundance: NA; d_gene: TRBD1; CDR3aa: CASSYLTGTGNTGELFF; CDR3nt: TGTGCCAGCAGTTACTTAACCGGGACAGGGAACACCGGGGAGCTGTTTTTT
j_gene: TRBJ2-7; v_gene: TRBV15; abundance: NA; d_gene: NA; CDR3aa: CATSRDLTGSSYEQYF; CDR3nt: TGTGCCACCAGCAGAGATCTCACAGGGTCCTCCTACGAGCAGTACTTC
j_gene: TRBJ1-2; v_gene: TRBV29-1; abundance: once; d_gene: NA; CDR3aa: CSVEDKGLGYTF; CDR3nt: TGCAGCGTTGAAGATAAGGGGTTGGGCTACACCTTC
j_gene: TRBJ2-7; v_gene: TRBV7-8; abundance: NA; d_gene: TRBD1; CDR3aa: CASSAATGTGVSSYEQYF; CDR3nt: TGTGCCAGCAGCGCCGCTACCGGGACAGGGGTTAGCTCCTACGAGCAGTACTTC
j_gene: TRBJ1-3; v_gene: TRBV27; abundance: many; d_gene: NA; CDR3aa: CASSPNRRSSGNTIYF; CDR3nt: TGTGCCAGCAGCCCCAACAGGCGTAGCTCTGGAAACACCATATATTTT
j_gene: TRBJ2-7; v_gene: TRBV19; abundance: NA; d_gene: TRBD1; CDR3aa: CASSETGLGSYEQYF; CDR3nt: TGTGCCAGTAGTGAGACAGGGTTGGGATCCTACGAGCAGTACTTC
j_gene: TRBJ2-1; v_gene: TRBV7-9; abundance: NA; d_gene: NA; CDR3aa: CASSPASRVYNEQFF; CDR3nt: TGTGCCAGCAGCCCCGCCAGTCGGGTGTACAATGAGCAGTTCTTC
j_gene: TRBJ1-1; v_gene: TRBV19; abundance: NA; d_gene: NA; CDR3aa: CASRWDNLNTEAFF; CDR3nt: TGTGCCAGTAGATGGGACAACCTGAACACTGAAGCTTTCTTT
j_gene: TRBJ2-7; v_gene: TRBV28; abundance: NA; d_gene: NA; CDR3aa: CASSLSQGGKGEQYF; CDR3nt: TGTGCCAGCAGTCTATCCCAGGGGGGAAAGGGCGAGCAGTACTTC
j_gene: TRBJ1-2; v_gene: TRBV5-1; abundance: NA; d_gene: NA; CDR3aa: CASSLYSGQGKWGGYTF; CDR3nt: TGCGCCAGCAGCTTGTATTCAGGGCAGGGGAAGTGGGGCGGCTACACCTTC
j_gene: TRBJ1-2; v_gene: TRBV21-1; abundance: NA; d_gene: NA; CDR3aa: CASSKKLIRDDYGYTF; CDR3nt: TGTGCCAGCAGCAAAAAGTTAATCAGGGATGACTATGGCTACACCTTC
j_gene: TRBJ1-6; v_gene: TRBV13; abundance: NA; d_gene: NA; CDR3aa: CASSWLRGGRSPLHF; CDR3nt: TGTGCCAGCAGCTGGCTTAGGGGTGGTCGTTCACCCCTCCACTTT
j_gene: TRBJ2-2; v_gene: TRBV21-1; abundance: NA; d_gene: NA; CDR3aa: CASSPPGLAGGIGELFF; CDR3nt: TGTGCCAGCAGCCCTCCGGGACTAGCGGGAGGAATCGGGGAGCTGTTTTTT
j_gene: TRBJ2-1; v_gene: TRBV9; abundance: NA; d_gene: NA; CDR3aa: CASTADGVFYNEQFF; CDR3nt: TGTGCCAGCACCGCAGACGGGGTATTCTACAATGAGCAGTTCTTC
j_gene: TRBJ1-4; v_gene: TRBV24-1; abundance: NA; d_gene: TRBD1; CDR3aa: CATSEGTGHSDEKLFF; CDR3nt: TGTGCCACCAGTGAAGGGACAGGGCATTCGGATGAAAAACTGTTTTTT
j_gene: TRBJ2-5; v_gene: TRBV9; abundance: NA; d_gene: NA; CDR3aa: CASSPGTNVVRETQYF; CDR3nt: TGTGCCAGCAGCCCTGGGACAAACGTCGTTCGGGAGACCCAGTACTTC
j_gene: TRBJ2-7; v_gene: TRBV27; abundance: NA; d_gene: TRBD2; CDR3aa: CASKTSGGVTYEQYF; CDR3nt: TGTGCCAGCAAGACTAGCGGGGGGGTCACCTACGAGCAGTACTTC
j_gene: TRBJ1-2; v_gene: TRBV11-2; abundance: NA; d_gene: TRBD1; CDR3aa: CASSLQGAAYGYTF; CDR3nt: TGTGCCAGCAGCTTGCAGGGGGCGGCCTATGGCTACACCTTC
j_gene: TRBJ2-1; v_gene: TRBV29-1; abundance: NA; d_gene: TRBD1; CDR3aa: CSVRTGANEQFF; CDR3nt: TGCAGCGTACGTACAGGGGCCAATGAGCAGTTCTTC
j_gene: TRBJ2-1; v_gene: TRBV18; abundance: NA; d_gene: TRBD2; CDR3aa: CASSPVEREDPEQFF; CDR3nt: TGTGCCAGCTCACCCGTCGAGCGGGAGGACCCTGAGCAGTTCTTC
j_gene: TRBJ2-2; v_gene: TRBV20-1; abundance: NA; d_gene: TRBD2; CDR3aa: CSASMAGGAGELFF; CDR3nt: TGCAGTGCTAGTATGGCGGGAGGGGCCGGGGAGCTGTTTTTT
j_gene: TRBJ2-5; v_gene: TRBV4-2; abundance: NA; d_gene: TRBD1; CDR3aa: CASSQTPGTGEETQYF; CDR3nt: TGTGCCAGCAGCCAAACACCCGGGACAGGGGAAGAGACCCAGTACTTC
j_gene: TRBJ2-7; v_gene: TRBV7-2; abundance: NA; d_gene: NA; CDR3aa: CASSLRAGDPHEQYF; CDR3nt: TGTGCCAGCAGCCTAAGGGCAGGGGACCCCCACGAGCAGTACTTC
j_gene: TRBJ2-7; v_gene: TRBV7-2; abundance: NA; d_gene: NA; CDR3aa: CASSLVSTGYPYEQYF; CDR3nt: TGTGCCAGCAGCTTAGTTAGCACAGGGTACCCCTACGAGCAGTACTTC
j_gene: TRBJ1-4; v_gene: TRBV2; abundance: NA; d_gene: NA; CDR3aa: CASRFGEEKLFF; CDR3nt: TGTGCCTCTAGGTTCGGGGAAGAAAAACTGTTTTTT
j_gene: TRBJ1-4; v_gene: TRBV6-5; abundance: NA; d_gene: NA; CDR3aa: CASRKAGEKLFF; CDR3nt: TGTGCCAGCAGGAAAGCCGGTGAAAAACTGTTTTTT
j_gene: TRBJ1-2; v_gene: TRBV7-2; abundance: NA; d_gene: NA; CDR3aa: CASSLNGGSYGYGYTF; CDR3nt: TGTGCCAGCAGCTTAAACGGGGGGAGTTACGGCTATGGCTACACCTTC
j_gene: TRBJ1-3; v_gene: TRBV11-3; abundance: NA; d_gene: TRBD1; CDR3aa: CASSPGGSSGNTIYF; CDR3nt: TGTGCCAGCAGCCCAGGGGGGTCCTCTGGAAACACCATATATTTT
j_gene: TRBJ2-5; v_gene: TRBV5-6; abundance: many; d_gene: TRBD1; CDR3aa: CASSFGTGETQYF; CDR3nt: TGTGCCAGCAGCTTCGGGACAGGGGAGACCCAGTACTTC
j_gene: TRBJ2-3; v_gene: TRBV28; abundance: NA; d_gene: NA; CDR3aa: CASTLLGGGSTDTQYF; CDR3nt: TGTGCCAGCACCCTTTTGGGAGGAGGCAGCACAGATACGCAGTATTTT
j_gene: TRBJ2-7; v_gene: TRBV6-1; abundance: NA; d_gene: TRBD2; CDR3aa: CASSERTSGLRIPYEQYF; CDR3nt: TGTGCCAGCAGTGAACGTACTAGCGGGCTAAGAATCCCCTACGAGCAGTACTTC